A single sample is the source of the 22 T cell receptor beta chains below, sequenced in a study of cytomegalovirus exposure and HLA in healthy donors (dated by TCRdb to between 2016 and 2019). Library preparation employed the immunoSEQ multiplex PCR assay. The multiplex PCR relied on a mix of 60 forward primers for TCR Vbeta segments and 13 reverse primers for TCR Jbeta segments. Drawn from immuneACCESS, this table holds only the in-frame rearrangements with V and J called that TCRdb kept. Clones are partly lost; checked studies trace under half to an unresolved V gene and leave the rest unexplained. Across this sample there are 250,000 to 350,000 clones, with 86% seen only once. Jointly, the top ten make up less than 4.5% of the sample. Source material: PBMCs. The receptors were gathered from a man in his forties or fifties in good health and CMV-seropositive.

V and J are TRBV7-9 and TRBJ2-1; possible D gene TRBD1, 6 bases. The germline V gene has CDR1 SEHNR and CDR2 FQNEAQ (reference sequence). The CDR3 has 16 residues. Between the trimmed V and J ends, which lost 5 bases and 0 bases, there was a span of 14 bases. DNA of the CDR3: TGTGCCAGCAGCCATTCAGGGGCCAGCTCCTACAATGAGCAGTTCTTC. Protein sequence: CASSHSGASSYNEQFF.

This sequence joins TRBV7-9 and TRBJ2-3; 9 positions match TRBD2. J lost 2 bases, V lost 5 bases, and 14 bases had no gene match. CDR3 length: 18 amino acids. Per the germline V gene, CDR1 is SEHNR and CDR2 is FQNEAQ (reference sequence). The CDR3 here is CASSIPSVSGGLTDTQYF. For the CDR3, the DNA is TGTGCCAGCAGCATACCCTCCGTTAGCGGGGGTCTCACAGATACGCAGTATTTT.

CDR3 in DNA: TGTGCCAGCAGAGCCACTTGGGACAGTAAAATATACAGGGAATCCTACGAGCAGTACTTC. Translation: CASRATWDSKIYRESYEQYF. This sequence joins TRBV28 and TRBJ2-7; TRBD1 aligns across 7 bases. The trim removed 6 bases at V and 1 base at J, leaving 24 bases unmatched. Germline V gives CDR1 MDHEN, CDR2 SYDVKM. The CDR3 has 20 amino acids.

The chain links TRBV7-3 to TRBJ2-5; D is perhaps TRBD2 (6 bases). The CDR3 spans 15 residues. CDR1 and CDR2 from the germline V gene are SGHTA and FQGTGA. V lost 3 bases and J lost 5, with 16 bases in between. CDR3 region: CASSFSGGDRETQYF. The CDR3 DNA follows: TGTGCCAGCAGCTTTAGCGGAGGGGACCGGGAGACCCAGTACTTC.

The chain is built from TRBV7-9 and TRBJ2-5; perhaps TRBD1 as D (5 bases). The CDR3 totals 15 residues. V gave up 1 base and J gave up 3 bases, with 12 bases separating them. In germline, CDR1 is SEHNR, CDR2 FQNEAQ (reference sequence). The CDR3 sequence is CASSLGRGREETQYF. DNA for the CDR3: TGTGCCAGCAGCTTAGGAAGGGGCCGGGAAGAGACCCAGTACTTC. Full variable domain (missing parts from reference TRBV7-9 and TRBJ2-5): DTGVSQNPRHKITKRGQNVTFRCDPISEHNRLYWYRQTLGQGPEFLTYFQNEAQLEKSRLLSDRFSAERPKGSFSTLEIQRTEQGDSAMYLCASSLGRGREETQYFGPGTRLLVL.

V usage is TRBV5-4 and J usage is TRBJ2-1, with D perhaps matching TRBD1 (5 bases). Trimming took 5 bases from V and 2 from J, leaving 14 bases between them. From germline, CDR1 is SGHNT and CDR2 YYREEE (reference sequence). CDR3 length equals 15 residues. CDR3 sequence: CASRPTGVTYNEQFF. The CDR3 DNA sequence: TGTGCCAGCAGGCCAACAGGTGTTACCTACAATGAGCAGTTCTTC.

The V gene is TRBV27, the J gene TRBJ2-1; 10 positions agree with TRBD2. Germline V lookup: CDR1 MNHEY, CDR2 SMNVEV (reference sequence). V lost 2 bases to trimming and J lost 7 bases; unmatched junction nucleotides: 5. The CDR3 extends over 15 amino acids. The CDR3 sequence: CASSLASGSLNEQFF. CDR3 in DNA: TGTGCCAGCAGTTTAGCTAGCGGGAGTTTGAATGAGCAGTTCTTC.

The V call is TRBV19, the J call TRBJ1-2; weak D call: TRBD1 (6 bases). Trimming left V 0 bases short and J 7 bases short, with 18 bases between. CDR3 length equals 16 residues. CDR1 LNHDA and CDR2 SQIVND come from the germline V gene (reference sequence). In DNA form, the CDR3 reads TGTGCCAGTAGTATAGATCTGGCAGGGGTCCTAACTGGCTACACCTTC. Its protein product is CASSIDLAGVLTGYTF.

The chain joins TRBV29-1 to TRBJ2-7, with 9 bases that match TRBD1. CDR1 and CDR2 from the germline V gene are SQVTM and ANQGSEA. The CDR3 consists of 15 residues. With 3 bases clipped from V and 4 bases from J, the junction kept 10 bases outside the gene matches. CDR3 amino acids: CSVEFPGQGIYEQYF. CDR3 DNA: TGCAGCGTTGAGTTCCCGGGACAGGGTATTTACGAGCAGTACTTC.

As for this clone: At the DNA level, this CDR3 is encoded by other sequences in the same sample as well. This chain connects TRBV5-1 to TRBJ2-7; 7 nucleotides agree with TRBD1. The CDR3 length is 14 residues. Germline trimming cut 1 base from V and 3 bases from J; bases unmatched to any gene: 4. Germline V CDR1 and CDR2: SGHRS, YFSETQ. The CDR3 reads CASSLSGDSYEQYF. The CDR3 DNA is TGCGCCAGCAGCTTGTCAGGGGACAGCTACGAGCAGTACTTC.

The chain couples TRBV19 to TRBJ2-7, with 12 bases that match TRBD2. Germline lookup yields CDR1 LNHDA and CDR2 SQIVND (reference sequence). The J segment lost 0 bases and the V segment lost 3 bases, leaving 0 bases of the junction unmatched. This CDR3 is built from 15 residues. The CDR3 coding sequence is TGTGCCAGTAGTATGACTAGCGGGAGCTCCTACGAGCAGTACTTC. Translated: CASSMTSGSSYEQYF.

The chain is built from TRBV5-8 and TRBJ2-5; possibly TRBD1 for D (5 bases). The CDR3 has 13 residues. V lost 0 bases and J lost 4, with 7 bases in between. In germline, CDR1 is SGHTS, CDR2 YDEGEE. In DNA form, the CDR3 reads TGTGCCAGCAGCTTGGCTACAGGAGAGACCCAGTACTTC. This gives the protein CASSLATGETQYF.

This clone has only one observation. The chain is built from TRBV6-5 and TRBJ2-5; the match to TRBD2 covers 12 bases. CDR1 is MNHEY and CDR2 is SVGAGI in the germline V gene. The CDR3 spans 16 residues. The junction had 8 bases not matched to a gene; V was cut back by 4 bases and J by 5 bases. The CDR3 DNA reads TGTGCCAGCAGTTCCCGACTAGCGGGAGAGGGGGAGACCCAGTACTTC. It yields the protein CASSSRLAGEGETQYF.

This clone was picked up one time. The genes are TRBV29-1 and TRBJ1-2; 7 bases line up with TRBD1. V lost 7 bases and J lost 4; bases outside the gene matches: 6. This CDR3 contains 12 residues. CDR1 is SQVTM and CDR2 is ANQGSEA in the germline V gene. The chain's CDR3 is CSALQGFYGYTF. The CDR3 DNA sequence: TGCAGCGCCTTACAGGGGTTCTATGGCTACACCTTC.

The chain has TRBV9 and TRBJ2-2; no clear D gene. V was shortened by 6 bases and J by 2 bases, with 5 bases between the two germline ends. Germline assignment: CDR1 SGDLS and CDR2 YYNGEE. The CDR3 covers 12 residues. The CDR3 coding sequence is TGTGCCAGCACTAAAAACACCGGGGAGCTGTTTTTT. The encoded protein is CASTKNTGELFF.

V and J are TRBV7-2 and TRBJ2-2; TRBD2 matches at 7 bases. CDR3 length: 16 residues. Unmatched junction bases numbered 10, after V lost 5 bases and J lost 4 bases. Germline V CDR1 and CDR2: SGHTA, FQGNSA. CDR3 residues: CASSPPSGRVTGELFF. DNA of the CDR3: TGTGCCAGCAGCCCCCCGTCAGGGAGGGTCACCGGGGAGCTGTTTTTT.

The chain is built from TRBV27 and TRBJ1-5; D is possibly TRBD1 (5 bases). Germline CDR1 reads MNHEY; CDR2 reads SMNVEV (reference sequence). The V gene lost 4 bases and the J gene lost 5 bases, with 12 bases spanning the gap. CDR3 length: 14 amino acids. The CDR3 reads CASSWGGVDQPQHF. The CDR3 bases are TGTGCCAGCAGTTGGGGCGGGGTGGATCAGCCCCAGCATTTT.

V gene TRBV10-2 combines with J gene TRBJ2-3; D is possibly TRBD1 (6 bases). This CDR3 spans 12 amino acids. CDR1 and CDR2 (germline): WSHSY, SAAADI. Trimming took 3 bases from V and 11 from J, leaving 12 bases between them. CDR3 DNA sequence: TGCGCCAGCAGTGACAGGGGCTCTAAGCAGTATTTT. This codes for CASSDRGSKQYF.

CDR3 residues: CASSLLASGSSDTQYF. The DNA of the CDR3 is TGCGCCAGCAGCTTGTTGGCTAGCGGGAGTTCAGATACGCAGTATTTT. V usage is TRBV5-1 and J usage is TRBJ2-3; 10 positions match TRBD2. The CDR3 consists of 16 residues. The V gene end was trimmed by 1 base and the J gene end by 4 bases; junction bases not matched to a gene: 6. From germline, CDR1 is SGHRS and CDR2 YFSETQ.

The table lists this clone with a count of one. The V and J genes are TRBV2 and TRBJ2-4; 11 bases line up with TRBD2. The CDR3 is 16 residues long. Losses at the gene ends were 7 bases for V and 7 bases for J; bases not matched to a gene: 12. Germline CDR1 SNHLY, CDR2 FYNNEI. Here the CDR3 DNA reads TGTGCCAGCAAGGTGGGACTAGCGGCCACGGGGAACATTCAGTACTTC. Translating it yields CASKVGLAATGNIQYF.

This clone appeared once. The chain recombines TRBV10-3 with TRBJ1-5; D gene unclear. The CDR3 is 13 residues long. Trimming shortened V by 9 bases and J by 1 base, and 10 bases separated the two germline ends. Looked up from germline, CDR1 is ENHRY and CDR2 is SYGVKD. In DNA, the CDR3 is TGTGCCATGGGAGGCAGCAGCAATCAGCCCCAGCATTTT. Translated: CAMGGSSNQPQHF.

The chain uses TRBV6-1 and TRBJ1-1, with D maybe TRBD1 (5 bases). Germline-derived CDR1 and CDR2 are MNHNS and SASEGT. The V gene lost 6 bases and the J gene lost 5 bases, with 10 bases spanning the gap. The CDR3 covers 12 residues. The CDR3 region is CASRGLRTEAFF. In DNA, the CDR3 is TGTGCCAGCAGGGGGCTGAGGACTGAAGCTTTCTTT.